One sample yielded the 21 T cell receptor beta chains listed below, sequenced in a study of shared clonotypes between healthy human individuals. Generated by immunoSEQ multiplex PCR, the TCRdb table keeps only in-frame clones and is missing some. Among about 600,000 clones listed, about 96% were seen once. The sequenced material came from naive CD4+ T cells sorted from blood. Stated subset: CD45RA+ positively selected. Receptor source: a woman aged 25 to 45 in good health.

The chain couples TRBV28 to TRBJ1-1; D gene unclear. The germline V and J ends were trimmed by 7 bases and 5 bases, with 17 bases remaining between them. The CDR3 runs 14 residues. Germline V gives CDR1 MDHEN, CDR2 SYDVKM. In nucleotides, the CDR3 is TGTGCCAGCAATCTACCTGGAGGTTGGACTGAAGCTTTCTTT. Protein sequence: CASNLPGGWTEAFF.

This clone was observed once. The J gene is TRBJ2-2, the V gene TRBV29-1, with TRBD1 as a possible D gene (6 bases). V was clipped by 0 bases and J by 5 bases, with 10 bases between them. This CDR3 is 14 amino acids long. Looked up from germline, CDR1 is SQVTM and CDR2 is ANQGSEA. The CDR3 nucleotides are TGCAGCGTTGAAGATCTTAGGGGGACCGGGGAGCTGTTTTTT. It yields the protein CSVEDLRGTGELFF.

This chain uses TRBV4-1 with TRBJ2-2; 9 bases line up with TRBD2. J was trimmed by 0 bases and V by 6 bases; bases with no gene match: 11. The CDR3 is 18 residues long. The germline gives CDR1 MGHRA, CDR2 YSYEKL. The CDR3 DNA reads TGCGCCAGCAGGTTCGAACCCTGGACTAGCGCGAACACCGGGGAGCTGTTTTTT. It encodes CASRFEPWTSANTGELFF.

V usage is TRBV28 and J usage is TRBJ2-1; tentatively, D is TRBD1 (6 bases). Germline-derived CDR1 and CDR2 are MDHEN and SYDVKM. V shed 9 bases and J shed 5 bases, with 20 bases lying between them. CDR3 length equals 15 residues. CDR3 coding DNA: TGTGCCAGTATTTCCCCGGGACACCGAAACAATGAGCAGTTCTTC. Residues: CASISPGHRNNEQFF.

V and J are TRBV7-9 and TRBJ2-2, with D hard to call. Germline V lookup: CDR1 SEHNR, CDR2 FQNEAQ (reference sequence). Trimming cost V 3 bases and J 5 bases, with 7 bases left between them. CDR3 length: 13 residues. CDR3 bases: TGTGCCAGCAGCTTGGACGATACCGGGGAGCTGTTTTTT. Translation: CASSLDDTGELFF.

CDR3 in DNA: TGTGCCAGCAGTTCTCCTACCGGGACTAGTACGTTTGATACGCAGTATTTT. It translates to CASSSPTGTSTFDTQYF. The rearrangement links TRBV28 to TRBJ2-3, with 8 bases fitting TRBD2. V was clipped by 4 bases and J by 6 bases; unmatched bases: 15. Looked up from germline, CDR1 is MDHEN and CDR2 is SYDVKM. CDR3 length equals 17 residues. Using reference TRBV28 and TRBJ2-3 for the parts outside the CDR3, the full variable domain is DVKVTQSSRYLVKRTGEKVFLECVQDMDHENMFWYRQDPGLGLRLIYFSYDVKMKEKGDIPEGYSVSREKKERFSLILESASTNQTSMYLCASSSPTGTSTFDTQYFGPGTRLTVL.

The chain links TRBV6-5 to TRBJ2-5; no clear D. The CDR3 is 15 amino acids. V was cut by 2 bases and J by 4 bases, with 14 bases left in between. CDR1 is MNHEY, CDR2 SVGAGI, per germline. In DNA, the CDR3 is TGTGCCAGCAGTTACCCCCATGGTGGAGTAGAGACCCAGTACTTC. It specifies CASSYPHGGVETQYF.

The chain joins TRBV27 to TRBJ1-3; possible D gene TRBD1, 5 bases. The ends were cut back, 6 bases at V and 4 bases at J, with 10 bases in the middle. This CDR3 contains 13 residues. Germline V gives CDR1 MNHEY, CDR2 SMNVEV (reference sequence). The CDR3 protein is CASSHGAGNTIYF. The CDR3 DNA sequence: TGTGCCAGCAGCCATGGGGCGGGAAACACCATATATTTT.

The chain combines TRBV5-6 with TRBJ2-3; D remains ambiguous. The germline gives CDR1 SGHDT, CDR2 YYEEEE. The ends were cut back, 4 bases at V and 6 bases at J, with 9 bases in the middle. The CDR3 loop spans 12 amino acids. The CDR3 nucleotides read TGTGCCAGCAGCCGCATTCCCGATACGCAGTATTTT. This sequence encodes CASSRIPDTQYF.

V is TRBV21-1 and J is TRBJ2-3; the table's D gene call, TRBD1, was not cross checked with the DNA. TRBV21-1 is tagged as a pseudogene. This CDR3 is built from 14 residues. The CDR3 nucleotides read TGTGCCAGCAGGAGACAAAGGAAGGAAGATACGCAGTATTTT. It translates to CASRRQRKEDTQYF.

The chain joins TRBV28 to TRBJ2-7; the D gene is possibly TRBD2 (5 bases). Trimming shortened V by 6 bases and J by 3 bases, and 15 bases separated the two germline ends. The CDR3 has 14 amino acids. From germline, CDR1 is MDHEN and CDR2 SYDVKM. The CDR3 nucleotides read TGTGCCAGCAGACCAGCACCGGGAAACTACGAGCAGTACTTC. This encodes CASRPAPGNYEQYF.

This chain links TRBV5-4 with TRBJ2-7; tentative D call: TRBD1 (5 bases). V was cut by 4 bases and J by 0 bases, with 11 bases left in between. The CDR3 extends over 14 amino acids. In germline, CDR1 is SGHNT, CDR2 YYREEE (reference sequence). CDR3 DNA: TGTGCCAGCAGCGCAGGACACCCCTCCTACGAGCAGTACTTC. Translation gives CASSAGHPSYEQYF. Full variable domain (rest looked up from reference TRBV5-4 and TRBJ2-7): ETGVTQSPTHLIKTRGQQVTLRCSSQSGHNTVSWYQQALGQGPQFIFQYYREEENGRGNFPPRFSGLQFPNYSSELNVNALELDDSALYLCASSAGHPSYEQYFGPGTRLTVT.

This chain uses TRBV27 with TRBJ2-4; D may correspond to TRBD1 or TRBD2 (5 bases each). The V gene lost 7 bases and the J gene lost 8 bases, with 18 bases spanning the gap. CDR3 length: 14 amino acids. The V gene's germline CDR1 is MNHEY and CDR2 SMNVEV (reference sequence). The chain's CDR3 is CASTVGASRYIQYF. CDR3 DNA sequence: TGTGCCAGCACCGTAGGGGCTAGCAGATACATTCAGTACTTC.

The chain joins TRBV5-1 to TRBJ1-1, with a weak D call TRBD1 (6 bases). There are 17 residues in the CDR3. Trimming left V 0 bases short and J 4 bases short, with 19 bases between. Germline loops: CDR1 SGHRS, CDR2 YFSETQ. CDR3 sequence: CASSLAAAGAYSTEAFF. The CDR3 coding sequence is TGCGCCAGCAGCTTGGCCGCAGCAGGGGCGTATAGCACTGAAGCTTTCTTT.

The chain couples TRBV6-5 to TRBJ2-5; no firm D call. Germline lookup yields CDR1 MNHEY and CDR2 SVGAGI. V was cut by 6 bases and J by 1 base, with 9 bases left in between. The CDR3 has 13 residues. The CDR3 coding sequence is TGTGCCAGCAGGGAGACGCTCCAAGAGACCCAGTACTTC. Amino acid sequence: CASRETLQETQYF.

This clone was seen a few times. The sample has other DNA sequences that encode this CDR3 too. The V and J genes are TRBV28 and TRBJ1-1; no reliable D call. The CDR3 length is 13 residues. Germline assignment: CDR1 MDHEN and CDR2 SYDVKM. V was trimmed by 3 bases and J by 1 base, leaving 6 bases between them. Here the CDR3 DNA reads TGTGCCAGCAGTTTGCCCGGGAACACTGAAGCTTTCTTT. Protein sequence: CASSLPGNTEAFF.

The CDR3 region is CASSYSGAGGYEAFF. The CDR3, as DNA: TGTGCCAGCAGTTACAGCGGGGCAGGAGGATATGAAGCTTTCTTT. The genes are TRBV6-5 and TRBJ1-1; perhaps TRBD1 as D (5 bases). This CDR3 is 15 amino acids long. Germline V CDR1 and CDR2: MNHEY, SVGAGI. With 2 bases removed from V and 7 bases from J, the gap between germline ends came to 17 bases.

The J gene is TRBJ1-2, the V gene TRBV5-8; D unresolved. V lost 6 bases to trimming and J lost 3 bases, with 15 bases between them. CDR3 length equals 14 residues. Germline CDR1 and CDR2: SGHTS and YDEGEE. The CDR3 DNA follows: TGTGCCAGCAAAGACCAGCCTATAGACTATGGCTACACCTTC. Protein product: CASKDQPIDYGYTF.

The CDR3 DNA is TGCGCCAGCAGCCGCGGCCGGGACAGGGGGCGGCCCTACGAGCAGTACTTC. Translation: CASSRGRDRGRPYEQYF. The genes are TRBV4-1 and TRBJ2-7; 12 bases agree with TRBD1. V dropped 4 bases and J dropped 2; count of bases not matched to a gene: 9. There are 17 residues in the CDR3. From germline, CDR1 is MGHRA and CDR2 YSYEKL.

The J gene is TRBJ1-5, the V gene TRBV6-5; TRBD1 matches 7 bases. This CDR3 spans 14 amino acids. Trimming took 6 bases from V and 5 from J; bases not matched to a gene: 7. Germline assignment: CDR1 MNHEY and CDR2 SVGAGI. The CDR3 reads CASSRQGLDQPQHF. DNA of the CDR3: TGTGCCAGCAGCCGACAGGGCCTAGATCAGCCCCAGCATTTT.

V and J are TRBV19 and TRBJ2-7; 12 nucleotides align to TRBD2. The CDR3 totals 15 residues. Germline V CDR1 and CDR2: LNHDA, SQIVND (reference sequence). V shed 5 bases, J shed 2 bases, and the junction held 4 bases outside the gene matches. CDR3 protein: CASSPLAGGTYEQYF. The CDR3 region has the DNA TGTGCCAGTAGTCCACTAGCGGGAGGCACCTACGAGCAGTACTTC.